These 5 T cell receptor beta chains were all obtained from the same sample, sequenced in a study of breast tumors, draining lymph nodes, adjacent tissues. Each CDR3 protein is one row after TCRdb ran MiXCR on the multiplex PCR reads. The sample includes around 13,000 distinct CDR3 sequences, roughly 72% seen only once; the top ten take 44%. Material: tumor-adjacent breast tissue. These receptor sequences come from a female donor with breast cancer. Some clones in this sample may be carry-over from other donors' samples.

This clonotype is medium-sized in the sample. DNA for the CDR3: TGCAGTGCTAGAGATCTAGGGATCATCGCAGAGACCCAGTACTTC. It yields the protein CSARDLGIIAETQYF. J is TRBJ2-5 and V is TRBV20-1, with D hard to call. This CDR3 comprises 15 residues. Trimming took 0 bases from V and 4 from J, leaving 15 bases between them. CDR1 DFQATT and CDR2 SNEGSKA come from the germline V gene (reference sequence).

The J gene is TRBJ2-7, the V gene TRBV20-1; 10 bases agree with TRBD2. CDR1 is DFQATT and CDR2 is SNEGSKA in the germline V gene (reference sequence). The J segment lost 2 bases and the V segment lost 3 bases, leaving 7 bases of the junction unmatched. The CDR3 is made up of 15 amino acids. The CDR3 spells CSASIAGGRAYEQYF. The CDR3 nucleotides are TGCAGTGCTAGTATAGCGGGAGGTCGAGCCTACGAGCAGTACTTC.

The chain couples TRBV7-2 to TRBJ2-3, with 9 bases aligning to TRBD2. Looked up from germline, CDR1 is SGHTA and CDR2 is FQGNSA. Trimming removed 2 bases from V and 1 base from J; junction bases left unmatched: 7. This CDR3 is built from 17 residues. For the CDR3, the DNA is TGTGCCAGCAGCTTACCCTCACTAGCGGGCGGCACAGATACGCAGTATTTT. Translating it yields CASSLPSLAGGTDTQYF.

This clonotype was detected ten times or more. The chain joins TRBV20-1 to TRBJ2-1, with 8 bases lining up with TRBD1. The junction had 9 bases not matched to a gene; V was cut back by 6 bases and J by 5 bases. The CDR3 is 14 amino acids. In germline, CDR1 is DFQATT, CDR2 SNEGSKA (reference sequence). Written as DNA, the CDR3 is TGCAGTGCGGACGGACAGGGAGCCGACAATGAGCAGTTCTTC. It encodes CSADGQGADNEQFF.

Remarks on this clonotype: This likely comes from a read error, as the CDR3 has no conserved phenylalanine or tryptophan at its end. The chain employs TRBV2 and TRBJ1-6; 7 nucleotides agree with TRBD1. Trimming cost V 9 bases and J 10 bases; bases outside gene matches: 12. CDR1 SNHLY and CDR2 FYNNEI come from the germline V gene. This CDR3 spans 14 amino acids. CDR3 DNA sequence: TGTGCCAGTAGAACAGGGGTAGGAGAATCACCCCTCCACCTT. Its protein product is CASRTGVGESPLHL.